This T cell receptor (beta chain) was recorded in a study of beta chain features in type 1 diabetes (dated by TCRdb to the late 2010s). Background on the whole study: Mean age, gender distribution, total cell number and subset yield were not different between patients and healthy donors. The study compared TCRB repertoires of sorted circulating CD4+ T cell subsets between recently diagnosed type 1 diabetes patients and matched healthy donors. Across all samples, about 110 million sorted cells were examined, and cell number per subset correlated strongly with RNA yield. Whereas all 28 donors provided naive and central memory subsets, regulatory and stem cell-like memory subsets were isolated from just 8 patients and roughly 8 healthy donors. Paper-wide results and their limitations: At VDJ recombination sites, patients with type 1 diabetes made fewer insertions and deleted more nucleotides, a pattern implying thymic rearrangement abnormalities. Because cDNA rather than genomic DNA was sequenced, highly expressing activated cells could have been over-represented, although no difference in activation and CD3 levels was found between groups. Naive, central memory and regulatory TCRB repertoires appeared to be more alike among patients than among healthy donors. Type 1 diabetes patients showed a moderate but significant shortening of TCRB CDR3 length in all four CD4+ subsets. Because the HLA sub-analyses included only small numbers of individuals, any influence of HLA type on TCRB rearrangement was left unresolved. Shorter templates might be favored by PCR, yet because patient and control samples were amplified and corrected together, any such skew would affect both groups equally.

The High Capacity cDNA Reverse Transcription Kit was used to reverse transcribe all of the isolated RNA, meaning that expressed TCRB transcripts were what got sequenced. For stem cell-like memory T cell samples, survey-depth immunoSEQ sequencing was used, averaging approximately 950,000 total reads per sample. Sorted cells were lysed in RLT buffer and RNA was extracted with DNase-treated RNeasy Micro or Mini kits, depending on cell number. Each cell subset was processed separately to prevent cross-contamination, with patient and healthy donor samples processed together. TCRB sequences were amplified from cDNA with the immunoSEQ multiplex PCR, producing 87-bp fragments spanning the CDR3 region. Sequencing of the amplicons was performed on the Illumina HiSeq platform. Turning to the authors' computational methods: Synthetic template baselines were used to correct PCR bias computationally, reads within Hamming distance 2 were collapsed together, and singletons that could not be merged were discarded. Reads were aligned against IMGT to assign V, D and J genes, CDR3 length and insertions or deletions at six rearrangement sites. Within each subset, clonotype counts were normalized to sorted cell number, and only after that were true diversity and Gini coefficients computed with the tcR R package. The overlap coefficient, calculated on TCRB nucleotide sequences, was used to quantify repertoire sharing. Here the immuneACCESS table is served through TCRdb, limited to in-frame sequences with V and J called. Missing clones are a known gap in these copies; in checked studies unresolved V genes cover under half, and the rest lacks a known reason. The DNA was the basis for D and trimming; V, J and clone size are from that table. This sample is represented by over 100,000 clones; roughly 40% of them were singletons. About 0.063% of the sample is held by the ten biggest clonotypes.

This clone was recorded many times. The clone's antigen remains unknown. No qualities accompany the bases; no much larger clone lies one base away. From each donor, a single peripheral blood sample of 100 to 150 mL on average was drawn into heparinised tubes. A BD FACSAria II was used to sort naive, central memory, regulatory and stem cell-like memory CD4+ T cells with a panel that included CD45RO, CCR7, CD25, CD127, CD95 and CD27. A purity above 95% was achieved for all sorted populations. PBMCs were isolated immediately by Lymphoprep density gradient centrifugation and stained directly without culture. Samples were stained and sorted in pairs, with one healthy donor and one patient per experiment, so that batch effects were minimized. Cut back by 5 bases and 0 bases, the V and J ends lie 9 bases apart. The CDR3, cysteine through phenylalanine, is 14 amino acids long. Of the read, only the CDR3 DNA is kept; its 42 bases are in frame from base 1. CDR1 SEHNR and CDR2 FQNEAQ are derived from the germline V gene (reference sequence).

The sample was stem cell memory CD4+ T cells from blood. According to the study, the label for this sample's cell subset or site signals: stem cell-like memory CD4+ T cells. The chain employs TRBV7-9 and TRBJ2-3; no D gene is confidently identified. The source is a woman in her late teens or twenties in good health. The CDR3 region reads CASSQAWSTDTQYF. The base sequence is TGTGCCAGCAGCCAAGCCTGGAGCACAGATACGCAGTATTTT.